Listed here is a single T cell receptor (beta chain). Some clones are missing from TCRdb's copy, which holds only in-frame ones; the method was immunoSEQ multiplex PCR. The data contain about 150,000 clones, more than 90% of them seen just once; the ten biggest clones take up roughly 3.4%. CDR3 size: 19 residues. Germline CDR1 reads LNHDA; CDR2 reads SQIVND (reference sequence). The ends were cut back, 5 bases at V and 4 bases at J, with 26 bases in the middle. The data are from a study of T cell responses to AZD1222 COVID-19 vaccine. The source is an adult who received the AZD1222 COVID-19 vaccine. The rearrangement uses TRBV19 and TRBJ2-2; D gene ambiguous. The input for sequencing was peripheral blood, taken 28 days after the second AZD1222 dose. CDR3 protein: CASSPRWAVRSVITGELFF. CDR3 bases: TGTGCCAGTAGTCCCAGGTGGGCAGTCCGCTCGGTTATCACCGGGGAGCTGTTTTTT.